These T cell receptor beta chains were read from a single sample in a study of Ad26.COV2.S vaccination and SARS-CoV-2 variants. Clones were sequenced by immunoSEQ multiplex PCR, and TCRdb holds only the in-frame ones, with some missing. The sample has 300,000 to 500,000 clones; 70% to 90% are singletons. Sequences were derived from peripheral blood, sampled in a trial of Ad26.COV2.S vaccine versus placebo. These receptors all come from a person between 18 and 65 years old who received the Ad26.COV2.S COVID-19 vaccine or a placebo. Both conserved end residues are part of each CDR3. Each record gives: J gene, V gene, clone size, D gene, CDR3 DNA, CDR3 protein. A D gene is named only where the DNA matches it firmly. Clone size, where shown, is once, few, many, or a class for clones that have expanded.

j_gene: TRBJ1-5; v_gene: TRBV11-2; abundance: NA; d_gene: NA; CDR3nt: TGTGCCAGCAGCTTAGATTGGGGGCAGCCCCAGCATTTT; CDR3aa: CASSLDWGQPQHF
j_gene: TRBJ1-4; v_gene: TRBV12-5; abundance: NA; d_gene: TRBD1; CDR3nt: TGTGCTAGTTCAGCACAGGGGAATGAAAAACTGTTTTTT; CDR3aa: CASSAQGNEKLFF
j_gene: TRBJ2-1; v_gene: TRBV9; abundance: few; d_gene: TRBD2; CDR3nt: TGTGCCAGCAGCGTAGGATTGGGGACTTTGGGACTAGCGGGGGTCAGCTCGTACAATGAGCAGTTCTTC; CDR3aa: CASSVGLGTLGLAGVSSYNEQFF
j_gene: TRBJ2-5; v_gene: TRBV7-2; abundance: NA; d_gene: TRBD2; CDR3nt: TGTGCCAGCAGCTTCGCGGGGGGGGTAGTTACCCAGTACTTC; CDR3aa: CASSFAGGVVTQYF
j_gene: TRBJ1-1; v_gene: TRBV9; abundance: NA; d_gene: TRBD1; CDR3nt: TGTGCCAGCAGCGTACCCACCGGGACAGGGGCTAGGACTGAAGCTTTCTTT; CDR3aa: CASSVPTGTGARTEAFF
j_gene: TRBJ2-5; v_gene: TRBV11-2; abundance: NA; d_gene: NA; CDR3nt: TGTGCCAGCAGCTTAGTCCAGGGAGGAGAGACCCAGTACTTC; CDR3aa: CASSLVQGGETQYF
j_gene: TRBJ1-1; v_gene: TRBV29-1; abundance: NA; d_gene: NA; CDR3nt: TGCAGCGTTGTGGGGCAGAACACTGAAGCTTTCTTT; CDR3aa: CSVVGQNTEAFF
j_gene: TRBJ1-6; v_gene: TRBV2; abundance: NA; d_gene: TRBD1; CDR3nt: TGTGCCAGCATTACGGGACAGGGGGTCTCTTCACCCCTCCACTTT; CDR3aa: CASITGQGVSSPLHF
j_gene: TRBJ1-5; v_gene: TRBV30; abundance: NA; d_gene: TRBD1; CDR3nt: TGTGCCTGGGGTAGAGGGGGACAGGGGCCCTATCAGCCCCAGCATTTT; CDR3aa: CAWGRGGQGPYQPQHF
j_gene: TRBJ1-2; v_gene: TRBV11-2; abundance: once; d_gene: NA; CDR3nt: TGTGCCAGCAGCCACCTCCGACAGCCTAACTATGGCTACACCTTC; CDR3aa: CASSHLRQPNYGYTF
j_gene: TRBJ1-2; v_gene: TRBV2; abundance: NA; d_gene: NA; CDR3nt: TGTGCCAGCAGTGAAAACGTTGAATGGGGCGGAGACTATGGCTACACCTTC; CDR3aa: CASSENVEWGGDYGYTF
j_gene: TRBJ2-2; v_gene: TRBV7-2; abundance: NA; d_gene: TRBD1; CDR3nt: TGTGCCAGCAGCGTCGGACAGGCCGCGAACACCGGGGAGCTGTTTTTT; CDR3aa: CASSVGQAANTGELFF
j_gene: TRBJ2-2; v_gene: TRBV9; abundance: NA; d_gene: TRBD1; CDR3nt: TGTGCCAGCAGCGTGGGGACAGGTCGAGCCGGGGAGCTGTTTTTT; CDR3aa: CASSVGTGRAGELFF
j_gene: TRBJ2-3; v_gene: TRBV3-1/TRBV3-2; abundance: NA; d_gene: NA; CDR3nt: TGTGCCAGCAGCCAAGTAGTGTGGTTACGAGATACGCAGTATTTT; CDR3aa: CASSQVVWLRDTQYF
j_gene: TRBJ2-1; v_gene: TRBV4-3; abundance: NA; d_gene: TRBD2; CDR3nt: TGCGCCAGCAGCCAAGATTGGACTAGCTTGGGGGATGAGCAGTTCTTC; CDR3aa: CASSQDWTSLGDEQFF
j_gene: TRBJ1-1; v_gene: TRBV5-5; abundance: once; d_gene: NA; CDR3nt: TGTGCCAGCAGCTCCCAAATCCAGAACACTGAAGCTTTCTTT; CDR3aa: CASSSQIQNTEAFF
j_gene: TRBJ1-5; v_gene: TRBV19; abundance: NA; d_gene: NA; CDR3nt: TGTGCCAGTAGTAACGGACTGTTAAGCAATCAGCCCCAGCATTTT; CDR3aa: CASSNGLLSNQPQHF
j_gene: TRBJ1-1; v_gene: TRBV6-5; abundance: NA; d_gene: NA; CDR3nt: TGTGCCAGCAGTTTACAGGGCTGGACGGGCACTGAAGCTTTCTTT; CDR3aa: CASSLQGWTGTEAFF
j_gene: TRBJ2-3; v_gene: TRBV12-3/TRBV12-4; abundance: NA; d_gene: NA; CDR3nt: TGTGCCAGCAGTATTATCGAGATGGATACGCAGTATTTT; CDR3aa: CASSIIEMDTQYF
j_gene: TRBJ1-6; v_gene: TRBV19; abundance: NA; d_gene: NA; CDR3nt: TGTGCCAGTACGGGCTATAATTCACCCCTCCACTTT; CDR3aa: CASTGYNSPLHF
j_gene: TRBJ1-4; v_gene: TRBV30; abundance: NA; d_gene: TRBD1; CDR3nt: TGTGCCTGGAGTCCTGATCAGGGGGCGGATGAAAAACTGTTTTTT; CDR3aa: CAWSPDQGADEKLFF
j_gene: TRBJ2-5; v_gene: TRBV10-1; abundance: NA; d_gene: NA; CDR3nt: TGCGCCAGCAATAGTGACTATCAAGAGACCCAGTACTTC; CDR3aa: CASNSDYQETQYF
j_gene: TRBJ1-4; v_gene: TRBV13; abundance: NA; d_gene: TRBD1; CDR3nt: TGTGCCAGCAGCACAAAAACCAGGGGGCCCAATGAAAAACTGTTTTTT; CDR3aa: CASSTKTRGPNEKLFF